This T cell receptor beta chain was retrieved from a study of blood T cell repertoires in COVID-19. Trimming pared 7 bases from V and 3 bases from J, leaving 12 bases between. This CDR3 region has 14 residues. Germline CDR1 ENHRY, CDR2 SYGVKD. Exposed enrollees had met someone with a PCR-confirmed or clinician-diagnosed COVID-19 case at some point within the 2 weeks before study entry. Produced via immunoSEQ multiplex PCR; TCRdb's table is partial and in-frame only. The sample has more than 300,000 clones, approximately 91% seen once; the top ten hold roughly 3.9%. The clonotype comes from a woman aged 25 to 39 who had been exposed to COVID-19. Sequences were obtained from PBMCs or T cells enriched from blood (not recorded which). The chain joins TRBV10-3 to TRBJ2-2, with a tentative D call TRBD2 (5 bases). The CDR3 nucleotides read TGTGCCATCACACCGACTAAGGACACCGGGGAGCTGTTTTTT. It is translated as CAITPTKDTGELFF.